The rows below give T cell receptor beta chains drawn from one sample of a study of blood T cell repertoires in COVID-19. Assay used: immunoSEQ multiplex PCR; TCRdb lists only in-frame clones, some missing. The sample contains approximately 91,000 clones, approximately 80% of which appear only once. Input material: peripheral blood. The receptors here all came from an older man with acute or convalescent COVID-19. The CDR3 runs from the conserved cysteine through the conserved F or W. D genes are given only for firm matches. A row's size may be missing; if present it is once, few, many or a size class.

d_call j_call v_call clone_size cdr3_aa cdr3_nt
NA TRBJ2-7 TRBV4-1 NA CASSQIISSYEQYF TGCGCCAGCAGCCAAATTATTAGCTCCTACGAGCAGTACTTC
NA TRBJ1-1 TRBV29-1 NA CSVEQNLNTEAFF TGCAGCGTTGAACAGAACCTGAACACTGAAGCTTTCTTT
NA TRBJ2-2 TRBV6-5 NA CASTGNTGELFF TGTGCCAGCACAGGGAACACCGGGGAGCTGTTTTTT
TRBD1 TRBJ1-2 TRBV5-1 once CASSLGGGKGYTF TGCGCCAGCAGCTTGGGAGGGGGCAAGGGCTACACCTTC
NA TRBJ1-3 TRBV5-1 few CASSLAASSGNTIYF TGCGCCAGCAGCTTGGCCGCCAGCTCTGGAAACACCATATATTTT
NA TRBJ1-1 TRBV5-1 NA CASSLGHGAYTEAFF TGCGCCAGCAGCTTAGGCCATGGGGCGTACACTGAAGCTTTCTTT
NA TRBJ2-1 TRBV2 NA CASRSGNEQFF TGTGCCAGTCGATCGGGGAATGAGCAGTTCTTC
NA TRBJ1-2 TRBV30 few CAWSSGDNYGYTF TGTGCCTGGAGTTCAGGTGATAACTATGGCTACACCTTC
NA TRBJ2-3 TRBV5-6 NA CASSLGLVSPSTDTQYF TGTGCCAGCAGCTTGGGGCTGGTTTCTCCAAGCACAGATACGCAGTATTTT
NA TRBJ1-6 TRBV19 NA CASSINSGRNNSPLHF TGTGCCAGTAGTATTAATTCAGGTCGGAATAATTCACCCCTCCACTTT
NA TRBJ1-1 TRBV11-3 NA CASSRTSNTEAFF TGTGCCAGCAGCCGGACTTCGAACACTGAAGCTTTCTTT
TRBD1 TRBJ1-4 TRBV2 NA CASSLDRGTNEKLFF TGTGCCAGCAGTTTGGACAGGGGGACTAATGAAAAACTGTTTTTT
TRBD1 TRBJ2-2 TRBV6-5 few CASRGTGVHTGELFF TGTGCCAGCAGGGGGACAGGGGTCCACACCGGGGAGCTGTTTTTT
TRBD1 TRBJ2-1 TRBV6-5 few CASSYPGQGVNEQFF TGTGCCAGCAGCTATCCGGGACAGGGGGTGAATGAGCAGTTCTTC
TRBD1 TRBJ1-5 TRBV19 NA CASRPQPTGVNQPQHF TGTGCCAGTAGACCTCAGCCGACAGGGGTCAATCAGCCCCAGCATTTT
TRBD2 TRBJ2-5 TRBV5-4 few CASSPGLAQETQYF TGTGCCAGCAGCCCAGGACTAGCGCAAGAGACCCAGTACTTC
NA TRBJ1-2 TRBV3-1/TRBV3-2 NA CASSQGRAGNGYTF TGTGCCAGCAGCCAAGGCAGAGCAGGGAATGGCTACACCTTC